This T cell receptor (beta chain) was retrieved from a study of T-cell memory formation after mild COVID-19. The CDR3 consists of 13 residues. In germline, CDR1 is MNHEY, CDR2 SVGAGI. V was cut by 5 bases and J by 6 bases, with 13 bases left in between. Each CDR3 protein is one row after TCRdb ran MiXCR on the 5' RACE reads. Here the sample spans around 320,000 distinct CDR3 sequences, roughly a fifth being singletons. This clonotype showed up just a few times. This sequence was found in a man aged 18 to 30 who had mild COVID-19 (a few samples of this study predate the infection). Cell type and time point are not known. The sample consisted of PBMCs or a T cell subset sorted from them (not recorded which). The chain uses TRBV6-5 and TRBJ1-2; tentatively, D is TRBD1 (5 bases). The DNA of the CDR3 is TGTGCCAGCAGTCGCCGGGGGAAGGATGGCTACACCTTC. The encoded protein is CASSRRGKDGYTF.